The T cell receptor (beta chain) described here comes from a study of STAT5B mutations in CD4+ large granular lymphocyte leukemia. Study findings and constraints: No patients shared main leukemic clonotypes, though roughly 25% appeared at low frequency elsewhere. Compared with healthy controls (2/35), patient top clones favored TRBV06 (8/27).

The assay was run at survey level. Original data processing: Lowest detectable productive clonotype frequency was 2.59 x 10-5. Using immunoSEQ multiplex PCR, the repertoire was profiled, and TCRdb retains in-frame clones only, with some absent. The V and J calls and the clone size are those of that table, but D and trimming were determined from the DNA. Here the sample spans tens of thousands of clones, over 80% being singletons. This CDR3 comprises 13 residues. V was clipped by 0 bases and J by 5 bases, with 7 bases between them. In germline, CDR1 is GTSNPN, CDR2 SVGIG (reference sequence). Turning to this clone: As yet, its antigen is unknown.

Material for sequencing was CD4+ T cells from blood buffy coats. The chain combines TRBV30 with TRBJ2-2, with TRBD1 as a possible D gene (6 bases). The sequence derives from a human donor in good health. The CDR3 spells CAWSVGGTGELFF. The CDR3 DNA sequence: TGTGCCTGGAGTGTAGGGGGAACCGGGGAGCTGTTTTTT.